The rows below give T cell receptor beta chains drawn from one sample of a study of technical replicates of blood from several donors. Some clones are missing from TCRdb's copy, which holds only in-frame ones; the method was immunoSEQ multiplex PCR. The sample shows 75,000 to 95,000 clones, around 95% of them seen only once. Sample: T cells isolated from PBMCs. The receptors derive from a human donor in good health. The CDR3 runs from the conserved cysteine through the conserved F or W. The D gene is left open where the match is weak.

V gene	J gene	D gene	CDR3 protein
TRBV6-1	TRBJ1-6	-	CASSENGGDSPLHF
TRBV7-6	TRBJ2-7	TRBD2	CASSLVAGGGEQYF
TRBV21-1	TRBJ2-7	-	CASSKNGLAGDCYEQYF
TRBV29-1	TRBJ1-2	-	CTTSGGDYGYTF
TRBV13	TRBJ2-2	-	CASSIKTGSRTGELFF
TRBV15	TRBJ2-3	TRBD1	CATSRQGGPYTDTQYF
TRBV6-1	TRBJ2-7	-	CASSEVGAYEQYF
TRBV7-9	TRBJ2-2	-	CASSSGIATGELFF
TRBV7-9	TRBJ2-5	-	CASSLAGETQYF
TRBV14	TRBJ2-3	TRBD2	CASSQLLGGVDTQYF
TRBV5-4	TRBJ1-1	-	CASTRGVGIATEAFF
TRBV5-4	TRBJ2-1	-	CASSLGGPHNTNEQFF
TRBV5-4	TRBJ1-1	TRBD1	CASSAGTGAVEAFF
TRBV7-6	TRBJ2-3	-	CASSSYSGTDTQYF
TRBV5-4	TRBJ1-1	-	CASSRGSMNTEAFF
TRBV5-1	TRBJ2-1	-	CASSRRNEQFF
TRBV5-1	TRBJ1-1	-	CASSNGGGSAGTEAFF
TRBV5-4	TRBJ1-1	-	CASSLAPDSEAFF
TRBV5-4	TRBJ2-1	TRBD1	CASSLGQVNEQFF
TRBV5-1	TRBJ2-3	-	CASSLVGSTDTQYF
TRBV6-4	TRBJ2-2	TRBD1	CASSEAVGTGGIGELFF
TRBV5-6	TRBJ1-3	-	CASSLTDSGNTIYF
TRBV5-4	TRBJ1-2	-	CASRSGGGSANYGYTF
TRBV27	TRBJ2-1	-	CASSPAWDTPREQFF
TRBV6-5	TRBJ2-7	-	CASSYSGGALGSEQYF
TRBV18	TRBJ1-2	TRBD1	CASSPGTGLYPYGYTF
TRBV14	TRBJ2-3	-	CASSQGHTDTQYF
TRBV2	TRBJ1-1	TRBD1	CASSAGTGHNMNTEAFF
TRBV6-5	TRBJ1-2	TRBD1	CASSPDRVGYTF
TRBV29-1	TRBJ2-3	TRBD2	CSVEGLADTDTQYF
TRBV5-1	TRBJ1-6	-	CASTSMVGSGNSPLHF
TRBV25-1	TRBJ2-1	-	CASRPGYNEQFF
TRBV7-9	TRBJ2-7	-	CASSLGSVDEQYF
TRBV25-1	TRBJ2-1	-	CASSDPGLDEQFF
TRBV27	TRBJ1-2	-	CASRLLRAGYGYTF
TRBV6-1	TRBJ1-2	-	CASSEGAQRNYGYTF
TRBV28	TRBJ2-7	-	CASSLGIADPPGKYF
TRBV7-6	TRBJ2-5	-	CASSLLGGREWETQYF
TRBV28	TRBJ1-5	TRBD1	CASSRTWTGMSNQPQHF
TRBV5-4	TRBJ2-5	TRBD2	CASSFRLAGVGETQYF
TRBV19	TRBJ2-7	-	CASSIPGNNYEQYF
TRBV2	TRBJ2-2	-	CASSAPPGGELFF
TRBV4-1	TRBJ1-1	-	CASSQSGRDTNTEAFF
TRBV2	TRBJ1-1	TRBD1	CASSTDLDRVEAFF
TRBV4-1	TRBJ1-3	-	CASSPITADGNTIYF
TRBV7-6	TRBJ2-1	-	CASSLGWDRGSYNEQFF
TRBV12-5	TRBJ2-1	TRBD2	CASGTSGSGNEQFF
TRBV29-1	TRBJ1-1	-	CSVQRDLDSEAFF
TRBV5-1	TRBJ2-7	TRBD2	CATSEASGKYEQYF
TRBV5-1	TRBJ1-2	TRBD1	CASSLGQGARGYTF
TRBV11-3	TRBJ2-1	-	CASSLVAGRSPYNEQFF
TRBV9	TRBJ2-3	TRBD1	CASSIRQGRTDTQYF
TRBV19	TRBJ1-1	TRBD1	CASSIGRGQYTEAFF
TRBV5-6	TRBJ2-7	-	CASSSIEDSTYEQYF